This T cell receptor (beta chain) stems from a study of blood T cell repertoires in COVID-19 (dated by TCRdb to about 2020). Concerning the study at large: Samples covering the acute and convalescent phases of COVID-19 were provided by collaborators in the United States, Italy and Spain. The material from the prospective study consisted of cDNA or gDNA derived from T cells, B-cell-depleted T cells, or PBMCs. Deeply sampled blood TCRbeta repertoires from subjects exposed to, actively infected with, or recovered from COVID-19 were included in the dataset. A freely available public database, intended as a resource for researchers studying the immune response to SARS-CoV-2, is where the repertoires were released. The samples were drawn from the first 160 participants of the ongoing ImmuneRACE study and from roughly 1,300 subjects provided by 6 global collaborators. The sample metadata nearly always contained a de-identified subject ID, COVID-19 status, age in years and sex. Where available, HLA class I and class II types were obtained from metadata supplied by the sample provider rather than from assay-based typing.

TCRbeta CDR3 regions were amplified from genomic DNA using the immunoSEQ Assay, a bias-controlled multiplex PCR. The original methods were these. Within the assay, amplification of reference gene primers was used to estimate how many nucleated cells each sample contained. Sequence reads were collapsed and filtered to measure the absolute abundance of every unique TCRbeta CDR3 rearrangement. For each sample, productive Simpson clonality was calculated as the square root of Simpson's diversity index across productive rearrangements. In its TCRdb copy, this immuneACCESS table keeps in-frame sequences only and misses some clones. Where compared with another copy, unresolved V genes explain less than half of these, and the others have no known cause. That table supplies the V and J calls and clone size; D and trimming were determined from the DNA. The sample table holds more than 80,000 clones, of which about 90% were seen once. 6.5% to 8.5% of the sample is held by the ten biggest clonotypes.

In Seattle, one collaborating source enrolled patients while the infection was active and tracked those patients longitudinally over the course of disease. Each collaborating institution followed its own protocols to collect whole blood in K2EDTA tubes. For TCRbeta analysis, collaborators shipped samples in one of three forms: frozen whole blood, isolated PBMCs, or DNA extracted from either of those sample types. The germline V gene encodes CDR1 SEHNR and CDR2 FQNEAQ (reference sequence). The CDR3, from cysteine to phenylalanine, totals 14 residues. Kept here is only the CDR3 DNA, which spans 42 bases and is read in frame from base 1. The paper as a whole reports these results and caveats: The amount of clinical and demographic metadata varied by source and participant and was provided uncurated.

In the case of this clone: It lacks a known antigen. At one of its ends the junction is not consistent with the germline gene, which may arise from a read error.

Sequenced material: peripheral blood. This clonotype was obtained from a young man with COVID-19, enrolled during active disease. The V and J segments used are TRBV7-9 and TRBJ2-7; TRBD2 lines up with 12 middle nucleotides. The sequence in DNA is TGTGCCAGCAGCGGAAGACTAGCGGGAGAACCACCACACTTC. The translation is CASSGRLAGEPPHF.